In this sample, the clone carrying this TCR beta chain turned up a few times. Antigen unknown. Researchers ran the PCR with 60 Vbeta and 13 Jbeta primers. Repertoires were generated with immunoSEQ multiplex PCR, while TCRdb's copy carries only in-frame clones and drops some. The table has about 130,000 clones, about 8.9% seen once. Germline V gene lookup returns CDR1 SGHRS and CDR2 YFSETQ. The CDR3 totals 14 residues. V dropped 4 bases and J dropped 3 bases, with 12 bases sitting between them. These data are taken from a study of cytomegalovirus exposure and HLA in healthy donors. Study conclusions and caveats: Reported performance of the classifier showed diagnosis of cytomegalovirus status with high specificity and sensitivity. Common viral pathogens (according to a later analysis) appeared linked to several of the most significant clusters.

The chain uses TRBV5-1 and TRBJ2-3; D might be TRBD1 (6 bases). This clonotype originated in a man aged 50 to 60 in good health and CMV-seronegative. The sample consisted of PBMCs. In nucleotides, the CDR3 is TGCGCCAGCAGCAGAAACAGGGAGACAGATACGCAGTATTTT. It codes for CASSRNRETDTQYF.